This TCR beta chain originates from a study of identical twins. General study points: There was an excess of low generation probability in the out-of-frame alpha sequences that twins shared. Insertions ran lower in abundant cord blood beta clonotypes, though not in memory repertoires. Out-of-frame beta sequences exhibited a weaker degree of excess twin sharing.

Germline V gene sequence: CDR1 DFQATT, CDR2 SNEGSKA (reference sequence). Trimming took off 0 bases at V and 1 base at J, with 14 bases between the two ends. The CDR3 is made up of 16 amino acids. TCRdb re-called the 5' RACE reads with MiXCR, one entry per CDR3 protein. In the table there are 250,000 or so distinct CDR3 sequences, about 8.5% of which are singletons. Many counts were recorded for this clonotype. Antigen unknown. The data also belong to a second study, concerning yellow fever vaccine responses in identical twins.

Sequences were obtained from CD8+ T cells sorted from blood. This chain joins TRBV20-1 and TRBJ2-3; unclear D gene. The origin of this receptor is a woman under 30 in good health. DNA for the CDR3: TGCAGTGCTAGAGATAGCCAGGATTGGGGCACAGATACGCAGTATTTT. It translates to CSARDSQDWGTDTQYF.